This TCR beta chain appears in the sequencing data of a study of somatic mutations in cytotoxic T cells in rheumatoid arthritis. Assay: immunoSEQ multiplex PCR; the TCRdb copy retains only in-frame clones and omits some. The data hold about 19,000 clones, with 80% observed a single time. With 3 bases removed from V and 5 bases from J, the gap between germline ends came to 14 bases. Germline CDR1 reads SNHLY; CDR2 reads FYNNEI. The CDR3 runs 15 residues. Sequencing used CD8+ T cells sorted from blood. The TCR comes from an adult with rheumatoid arthritis. This chain links TRBV2 with TRBJ1-3; possibly TRBD1 for D (5 bases). The CDR3, as DNA: TGTGCCAGCAGTGAGAGCGGGGGGTTAAGAAACACCATATATTTT. It translates to CASSESGGLRNTIYF.